A single sample gave rise to the 26 T cell receptor beta chains below, sequenced in a study of blood T cells in healthy people across ages. Primed by a sample-barcoded 5' primer and a J-beta primer mix, a second PCR proceeded for roughly 6 to 12 cycles. TCRdb passed the 5' RACE reads through MiXCR, listing each CDR3 protein once. Of some 1.4 million distinct CDR3 sequences in the sample, approximately 42% were seen once. What was sequenced was blood. These receptors originate from a woman aged 18-29 years in good health.

With respect to this clonotype: A much larger clone is a single base away; this may be a read error. This rearrangement joins TRBV5-1 to TRBJ2-7; 8 nucleotides line up with TRBD1. This CDR3 has 14 amino acids. V was clipped by 3 bases and J by 7 bases; unmatched bases: 9. CDR1 is SGHRS and CDR2 is YFSETQ in the germline V gene. CDR3 nucleotides: TGCGCCAGCAGCTCGGGACAGGAGTACAATGAGCAGTACTTC. Translating gives CASSSGQEYNEQYF.

This clonotype came up a few times. The chain uses TRBV12-3 or TRBV12-4 and TRBJ1-2; 12 bases align to TRBD1. J lost 0 bases, V lost 5 bases, and 10 bases had no gene match. CDR3 size: 18 residues. CDR3 sequence reads: CASSRSRDRGRANYGYTF. The DNA of the CDR3 is TGTGCCAGCAGTCGAAGCCGGGACAGGGGGCGCGCTAACTATGGCTACACCTTC.

This chain joins TRBV29-1 and TRBJ2-7; D remains unclear. The germline V gene has CDR1 SQVTM and CDR2 ANQGSEA. The CDR3 contains 13 residues. Trimming removed 1 base from V and 0 bases from J, with 7 bases in between. The CDR3 reads CSVEGHSSYEQYF. CDR3 DNA: TGCAGCGTTGAAGGGCACAGCTCCTACGAGCAGTACTTC.

This rearrangement joins TRBV20-1 to TRBJ1-2; D ambiguous. The V end lost 6 bases, the J end lost 4 bases, and 9 bases lay between the germline ends. The CDR3 sequence is 11 residues long. Germline CDR1 and CDR2: DFQATT and SNEGSKA (reference sequence). The CDR3 spells CSASKGYGYTF. CDR3 DNA: TGCAGTGCCTCAAAGGGCTATGGCTACACCTTC.

In this sample, this clonotype turned up a few times. The V call is TRBV12-3 or TRBV12-4, the J call TRBJ1-2; D possibly corresponds to TRBD1 (5 bases). The CDR3 runs to 15 residues. Trimming removed 5 bases from V and 4 bases from J, with 17 bases in between. The CDR3 protein is CASSPRDPPGYGYTF. CDR3 coding DNA: TGTGCCAGCAGTCCCCGGGACCCACCCGGCTATGGCTACACCTTC.

The chain links TRBV12-3 or TRBV12-4 to TRBJ2-1, with a tentative D call TRBD1 (5 bases). The CDR3 has 13 residues. The V gene lost 3 bases and the J gene lost 8 bases, with 11 bases spanning the gap. Here the CDR3 DNA reads TGTGCCAGCAGTTTTTTGCCCAGGGATGAGCAGTTCTTC. Amino acid sequence: CASSFLPRDEQFF.

The gene calls are TRBV10-1 and TRBJ2-4, with D unresolved. V gave up 2 bases and J gave up 13 bases, with 15 bases separating them. There are 13 residues in the CDR3. Germline V gene sequence: CDR1 WNHNN, CDR2 SYGVQD (reference sequence). CDR3 sequence (DNA): TGCGCCAGCAGTGAGAACACCCAGCTAGAGCAGTACTTC. It yields the protein CASSENTQLEQYF.

This clonotype has just a few counts. This chain uses TRBV27 with TRBJ2-1, with 10 bases fitting TRBD2. This CDR3 region has 17 residues. The germline gives CDR1 MNHEY, CDR2 SMNVEV (reference sequence). V trimming: 5 bases; J trimming: 7 bases; junction bases outside the gene matches: 14. CDR3 bases: TGTGCCAGCAGTCCGCCAAAGAGAGCGGGGGGGCCAAATGAGCAGTTCTTC. This sequence encodes CASSPPKRAGGPNEQFF.

This clonotype was counted between two and nine times. The chain employs TRBV6-5 and TRBJ2-7; 7 nucleotides line up with TRBD2. The CDR3 contains 16 residues. V was pared by 2 bases and J by 4 bases, with 11 bases of the junction left unmatched. Germline V CDR1 and CDR2: MNHEY, SVGAGI. DNA for the CDR3: TGTGCCAGCAGTTACGGGTCGGGGGGAGGGCCGTACGAGCAGTACTTC. Protein sequence: CASSYGSGGGPYEQYF.

This clonotype was found a few times. The rearrangement uses TRBV12-5 and TRBJ1-2; 9 bases align to TRBD1. This CDR3 has 15 residues. Germline CDR1 LGHNT, CDR2 FRNRAP. V lost 1 base to trimming and J lost 7 bases; unmatched junction nucleotides: 7. The CDR3 sequence is CASGLGSPGQGGYTF. The CDR3 region has the DNA TGTGCTAGTGGTTTGGGATCCCCGGGACAGGGTGGCTACACCTTC.

This clonotype has just a few counts. The chain combines TRBV6-1 with TRBJ2-7; 7 positions agree with TRBD1. Germline loops: CDR1 MNHNS, CDR2 SASEGT. V gave up 9 bases and J gave up 3 bases; unmatched junction bases: 17. The CDR3 totals 16 residues. The CDR3 spells CARKHVQGQAGYEQYF. In DNA, the CDR3 is TGTGCCAGGAAACACGTACAGGGGCAGGCTGGCTACGAGCAGTACTTC.

The chain employs TRBV20-1 and TRBJ1-1; D unclear. The germline gives CDR1 DFQATT, CDR2 SNEGSKA (reference sequence). There are 13 residues in the CDR3. Trimming pared 4 bases from V and 0 bases from J, leaving 9 bases between. CDR3 in amino acids: CSAIEGMNTEAFF. The CDR3 DNA is TGCAGTGCTATAGAAGGAATGAACACTGAAGCTTTCTTT.

Concerning this clonotype itself: A much larger clonotype is one base distant, so this may be a read error. This chain's CDR3 is CAGSLAGAIYEQYF. In DNA form, the CDR3 reads TGTGCCGGCAGTCTAGCGGGAGCGATTTACGAGCAGTACTTC. The V call is TRBV12-3 or TRBV12-4, the J call TRBJ2-4; 10 bases fit TRBD2. The last part of the DNA fits TRBJ2-7 better; the J call may be wrong. The CDR3 is made up of 14 amino acids.

This clonotype was seen a handful of times. The V and J genes are TRBV3-1 and TRBJ2-5; 10 bases match TRBD2. The trim removed 10 bases at V and 4 bases at J, leaving 9 bases unmatched. The CDR3 spans 14 residues. Germline lookup yields CDR1 LGHDT and CDR2 YNNKEL (reference sequence). The CDR3 reads CATQLAGPSETQYF. CDR3 coding DNA: TGTGCCACCCAACTAGCGGGGCCCTCAGAGACCCAGTACTTC.

The sample holds a few counts of this clonotype. The chain is built from TRBV6-5 and TRBJ2-7; D possibly corresponds to TRBD2 (5 bases). Trimming took 7 bases from V and 3 from J, leaving 13 bases between them. CDR3 size: 13 residues. Germline assignment: CDR1 MNHEY and CDR2 SVGAGI. CDR3 amino acids: CASKSTGVYEQYF. CDR3 coding DNA: TGTGCCAGCAAATCCACCGGGGTCTACGAGCAGTACTTC.

This clonotype was recorded a few times. The J gene is TRBJ2-7, the V gene TRBV18; 9 nucleotides align to TRBD1. CDR3 length: 14 amino acids. In germline, CDR1 is KGHSH, CDR2 LQKENI. Trimming cost V 5 bases and J 4 bases; bases outside gene matches: 6. The CDR3 DNA is TGTGCCAGCTCATCCGCGGACAGGGGTTACGAGCAGTACTTC. Its translation: CASSSADRGYEQYF.

The V gene is TRBV27, the J gene TRBJ1-2; TRBD1 might be the D (5 bases). There are 14 residues in the CDR3. Between the trimmed V and J ends, which lost 6 bases and 8 bases, there was a span of 19 bases. CDR1 is MNHEY, CDR2 SMNVEV, per germline (reference sequence). The CDR3 nucleotides are TGTGCCAGCAGAGCGACCGGGACGGGTGGGGGCTACACCTTC. Protein: CASRATGTGGGYTF.

This chain uses TRBV2 with TRBJ2-7, with D hard to call. This CDR3 spans 14 amino acids. Germline V gives CDR1 SNHLY, CDR2 FYNNEI. V dropped 8 bases and J dropped 3 bases, with 17 bases sitting between them. The CDR3 nucleotides read TGTGCCAGCGTCAACGGGCAGACACTCTACGAGCAGTACTTC. Translated, it gives CASVNGQTLYEQYF.

J is TRBJ2-3 and V is TRBV4-3, with D possibly being TRBD2 (5 bases). CDR3 length equals 15 residues. V lost 0 bases, J lost 6 bases, and 13 bases lay in between. CDR1 LGHNA and CDR2 YSLEER come from the germline V gene. The CDR3 DNA is TGCGCCAGCAGCCAAGATGGAGGTAGCGTGGATACGCAGTATTTT. Protein sequence: CASSQDGGSVDTQYF.

This clonotype was observed a handful of times. The V gene is TRBV5-1, the J gene TRBJ1-2, with D perhaps TRBD1 (6 bases). Germline V CDR1 and CDR2: SGHRS, YFSETQ. Trimming stripped 4 bases from V and 2 bases from J, with 15 bases between. This CDR3 comprises 15 residues. DNA of the CDR3: TGCGCCAGCAGCCCGGAGGCGGGGGGCAACTATGGCTACACCTTC. Amino acids: CASSPEAGGNYGYTF.

The chain recombines TRBV12-5 with TRBJ1-3; D not resolved. The CDR3 is 16 amino acids. CDR1 and CDR2 (germline): LGHNT, FRNRAP. Between the trimmed V and J ends, which lost 6 bases and 0 bases, there was a span of 15 bases. CDR3: CASGATGHSSGNTIYF. The CDR3 DNA reads TGTGCTAGTGGCGCCACGGGTCACTCCTCTGGAAACACCATATATTTT.

To note about this clonotype: A read error may account for a junction end that differs from germline. As DNA, the CDR3 is TGCGCCAGCAGCTTGACAGGGGGGAAGAGCAGTCAGCCCCAGCATTTT. Translating gives CASSLTGGKSSQPQHF. This rearrangement joins TRBV5-1 to TRBJ1-5; TRBD1 agrees at 8 bases. This CDR3 has 16 amino acids. Germline V CDR1 and CDR2: SGHRS, YFSETQ.

V and J are TRBV2 and TRBJ2-7; TRBD2 aligns across 7 bases. Per germline, CDR1 SNHLY and CDR2 FYNNEI. With 6 bases clipped from V and 3 bases from J, the junction kept 11 bases outside the gene matches. The CDR3 contains 15 residues. This CDR3 reads CASSGEGTPGYEQYF. CDR3 coding DNA: TGTGCCAGCAGCGGGGAGGGGACCCCAGGCTACGAGCAGTACTTC.

There are a few counts of this clonotype. The V gene is TRBV6-1, the J gene TRBJ2-3; perhaps TRBD2 as D (7 bases). This CDR3 spans 18 amino acids. CDR1 is MNHNS and CDR2 is SASEGT in the germline V gene. V shed 5 bases and J shed 3 bases, with 24 bases lying between them. CDR3 nucleotide sequence: TGTGCCAGCAGTCCCGACCATGGATGGGGGGGCCGAACAGATACGCAGTATTTT. Its translation: CASSPDHGWGGRTDTQYF.

This clonotype was picked up a small number of times. The rearrangement links TRBV15 to TRBJ2-1; TRBD2 might be the D (5 bases). CDR1 LNHNV and CDR2 YYDKDF come from the germline V gene (reference sequence). Trimming took 1 base from V and 9 from J, leaving 10 bases between them. The CDR3 is 13 amino acids. For the CDR3, the DNA is TGTGCCACCAGCAGAGTCAGCGGCGGTGAGCAGTTCTTC. It translates to CATSRVSGGEQFF.

This clonotype was detected only a few times. The chain employs TRBV6-6 and TRBJ2-7; D call uncertain. CDR3 length: 13 residues. Between the trimmed V and J ends, which lost 6 bases and 3 bases, there was a span of 12 bases. Germline loops: CDR1 MNHNY, CDR2 SVGAGI (reference sequence). CDR3 protein: CASSHRLDYEQYF. The CDR3, as DNA: TGTGCCAGCAGCCATCGACTTGACTACGAGCAGTACTTC.